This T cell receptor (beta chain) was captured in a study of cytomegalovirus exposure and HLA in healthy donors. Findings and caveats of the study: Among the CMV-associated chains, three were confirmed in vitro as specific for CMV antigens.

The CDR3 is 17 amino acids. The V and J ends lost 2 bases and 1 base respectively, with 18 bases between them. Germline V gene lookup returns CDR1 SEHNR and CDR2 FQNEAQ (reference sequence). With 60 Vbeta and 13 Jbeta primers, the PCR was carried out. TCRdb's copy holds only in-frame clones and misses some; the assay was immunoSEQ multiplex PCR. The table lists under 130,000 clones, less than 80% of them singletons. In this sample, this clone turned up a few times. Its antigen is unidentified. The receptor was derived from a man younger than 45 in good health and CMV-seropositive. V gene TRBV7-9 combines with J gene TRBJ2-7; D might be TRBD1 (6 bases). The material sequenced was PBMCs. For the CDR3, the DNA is TGTGCCAGCAGCTTAAAGGGGCTCCGGGACAAATCCTACGAGCAGTACTTC. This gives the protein CASSLKGLRDKSYEQYF.